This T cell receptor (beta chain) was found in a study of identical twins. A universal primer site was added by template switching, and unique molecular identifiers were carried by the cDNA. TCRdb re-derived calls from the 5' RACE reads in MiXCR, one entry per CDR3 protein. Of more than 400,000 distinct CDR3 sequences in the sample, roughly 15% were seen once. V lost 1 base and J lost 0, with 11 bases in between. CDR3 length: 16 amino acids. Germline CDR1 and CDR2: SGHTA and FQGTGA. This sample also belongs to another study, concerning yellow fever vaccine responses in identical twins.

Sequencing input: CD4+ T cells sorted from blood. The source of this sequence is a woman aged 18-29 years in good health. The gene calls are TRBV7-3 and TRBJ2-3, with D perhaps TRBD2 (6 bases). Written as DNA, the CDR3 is TGTGCCAGCAGCTTAAATCAGCGGGCTAGCACAGATACGCAGTATTTT. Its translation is CASSLNQRASTDTQYF. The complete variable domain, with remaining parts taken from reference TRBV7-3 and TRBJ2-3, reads GAGVSQTPSNKVTEKGKYVELRCDPISGHTALYWYRQSLGQGPEFLIYFQGTGAADDSGLPNDRFFAVRPEGSVSTLKIQRTERGDSAVYLCASSLNQRASTDTQYFGPGTRLTVL.